These T cell receptor beta chains were read from a single sample in a study of OX40 agonist ivuxolimab in advanced cancers. The data were produced by immunoSEQ multiplex PCR, yet TCRdb's version contains in-frame clones alone and is incomplete. The sample shows more than 65,000 clones, about 83% of them seen only once. The sample here was CD4+ or CD8+ T cells sorted from blood, taken in a trial of the OX40 agonist ivuxolimab. Receptor source: an adult with an advanced solid tumor such as melanoma, head and neck, liver or kidney cancer. Each CDR3 is given with its conserved first and last residue. D genes are given only for firm matches. The size field is filled for only some rows; it gives once, few, many or a size class.

d_call: -; v_call: TRBV2; j_call: TRBJ2-1; clone_size: -; cdr3_aa: CASTERGTNEQFF; cdr3_nt: TGTGCCAGCACCGAACGAGGGACCAATGAGCAGTTCTTC
d_call: TRBD1; v_call: TRBV15; j_call: TRBJ1-2; clone_size: -; cdr3_aa: CATSRTGGYGYTF; cdr3_nt: TGTGCCACCAGCAGGACAGGGGGCTATGGCTACACCTTC
d_call: TRBD1; v_call: TRBV27; j_call: TRBJ2-2; clone_size: -; cdr3_aa: CASSWDSTANTGELFF; cdr3_nt: TGTGCCAGCAGCTGGGACAGCACTGCGAACACCGGGGAGCTGTTTTTT
d_call: -; v_call: TRBV29-1; j_call: TRBJ2-1; clone_size: few; cdr3_aa: CSVVRLRGPSYNEQFF; cdr3_nt: TGCAGCGTTGTGCGCTTGCGGGGCCCCTCCTACAATGAGCAGTTCTTC
d_call: -; v_call: TRBV15; j_call: TRBJ2-7; clone_size: -; cdr3_aa: CATSSPGWGRYEQYF; cdr3_nt: TGTGCCACCAGCAGCCCGGGATGGGGTCGGTACGAGCAGTACTTC
d_call: TRBD2; v_call: TRBV9; j_call: TRBJ2-5; clone_size: once; cdr3_aa: CASSVGGTSVETQYF; cdr3_nt: TGTGCCAGCAGCGTAGGAGGGACTAGCGTCGAGACCCAGTACTTC
d_call: -; v_call: TRBV5-1; j_call: TRBJ2-5; clone_size: -; cdr3_aa: CASSGADVSQETQYF; cdr3_nt: TGCGCCAGCAGTGGGGCCGACGTTAGCCAAGAGACCCAGTACTTC
d_call: -; v_call: TRBV4-2; j_call: TRBJ1-1; clone_size: -; cdr3_aa: CASSRFEGGARENTEAFF; cdr3_nt: TGTGCCAGCAGCCGATTCGAGGGGGGGGCGAGGGAGAACACTGAAGCTTTCTTT
d_call: -; v_call: TRBV5-1; j_call: TRBJ1-1; clone_size: -; cdr3_aa: CASSLAGGNTEAFF; cdr3_nt: TGCGCCAGCAGCTTGGCCGGAGGGAACACTGAAGCTTTCTTT
d_call: -; v_call: TRBV29-1; j_call: TRBJ1-4; clone_size: -; cdr3_aa: CSVRSGGGGQEKLFF; cdr3_nt: TGCAGCGTTCGGTCGGGGGGAGGGGGGCAGGAAAAACTGTTTTTT
d_call: -; v_call: TRBV7-2; j_call: TRBJ1-1; clone_size: -; cdr3_aa: CASSVDSLGSTEAFF; cdr3_nt: TGTGCCAGCAGCGTGGACAGCTTGGGGAGCACTGAAGCTTTCTTT
d_call: TRBD2; v_call: TRBV28; j_call: TRBJ2-3; clone_size: -; cdr3_aa: CASSRLAGGADTQYF; cdr3_nt: TGTGCCAGCAGCCGTCTAGCGGGGGGCGCAGATACGCAGTATTTT
d_call: TRBD1; v_call: TRBV7-9; j_call: TRBJ2-7; clone_size: -; cdr3_aa: CASSWGQGGEQYF; cdr3_nt: TGTGCCAGCAGCTGGGGACAGGGTGGAGAGCAGTACTTC
d_call: TRBD1; v_call: TRBV2; j_call: TRBJ2-5; clone_size: -; cdr3_aa: CASSKETGSETQYF; cdr3_nt: TGTGCCAGCAGTAAAGAGACAGGGTCTGAGACCCAGTACTTC
d_call: TRBD1; v_call: TRBV2; j_call: TRBJ1-4; clone_size: -; cdr3_aa: CASGGQGAINEKLFF; cdr3_nt: TGTGCCAGCGGGGGACAGGGGGCGATAAATGAAAAACTGTTTTTT
d_call: -; v_call: TRBV25-1; j_call: TRBJ1-1; clone_size: -; cdr3_aa: CASSDSYWNTEAFF; cdr3_nt: TGTGCCAGCAGTGACTCATATTGGAACACTGAAGCTTTCTTT
d_call: -; v_call: TRBV5-5; j_call: TRBJ2-3; clone_size: -; cdr3_aa: CASRQSGSFGPDTQYF; cdr3_nt: TGTGCCAGCAGGCAGTCCGGATCGTTTGGGCCAGATACGCAGTATTTT
d_call: -; v_call: TRBV28; j_call: TRBJ1-1; clone_size: -; cdr3_aa: CASRQGRKNTEAFF; cdr3_nt: TGTGCCAGCAGACAGGGACGGAAGAACACTGAAGCTTTCTTT
d_call: -; v_call: TRBV6-1; j_call: TRBJ1-1; clone_size: -; cdr3_aa: CASSLTIRDTEAFF; cdr3_nt: TGTGCCAGCAGCCTGACAATTCGGGACACTGAAGCTTTCTTT
d_call: TRBD1; v_call: TRBV11-3; j_call: TRBJ2-7; clone_size: -; cdr3_aa: CASSPGQASYEQYF; cdr3_nt: TGTGCCAGCAGCCCGGGACAGGCCTCCTACGAGCAGTACTTC
d_call: -; v_call: TRBV7-3; j_call: TRBJ2-7; clone_size: -; cdr3_aa: CASSRDSGYEQYF; cdr3_nt: TGTGCCAGCAGCCGGGACAGCGGGTACGAGCAGTACTTC
d_call: -; v_call: TRBV6-6; j_call: TRBJ1-2; clone_size: -; cdr3_aa: CASSYSRSTDYGYTF; cdr3_nt: TGTGCCAGCAGTTACTCTCGGAGTACGGACTATGGCTACACCTTC
d_call: TRBD1; v_call: TRBV27; j_call: TRBJ2-5; clone_size: -; cdr3_aa: CASSLTGAQETQYF; cdr3_nt: TGTGCCAGCAGCCTTACAGGGGCCCAAGAGACCCAGTACTTC
d_call: -; v_call: TRBV7-3; j_call: TRBJ2-3; clone_size: -; cdr3_aa: CASSLPRQLVDTQYF; cdr3_nt: TGTGCCAGCAGCTTACCGAGACAGCTAGTAGATACGCAGTATTTT